This is a list of T cell receptor beta chains from one sample in a study of memory CD4+ T cells and cytomegalovirus serostatus. Sequencing was performed with immunoSEQ multiplex PCR; in TCRdb, only in-frame clones are kept and a portion is missing. The data show 35,000 to 55,000 clones, with less than 85% seen just once and 1.5% to 2% held by the top ten. Sequenced: memory CD4+ T cells from blood. These receptors were collected from an adult in good health and CMV-seronegative. The conserved cysteine and the conserved F or W are not part of the CDR3 here. A D gene is named only where the DNA matches it firmly.

V	J	D	CDR3
TRBV7-6	TRBJ1-5	TRBD1	ASSLRTGSHQPQH
TRBV19	TRBJ1-1	NA	ASSKTGTANTEAF
TRBV6-1	TRBJ1-1	NA	ASRLYTEAF
TRBV11-1	TRBJ2-3	NA	ASSLLQGSTDTQY
TRBV19	TRBJ2-7	NA	ASSIGAFRDEQY
TRBV7-6	TRBJ2-6	NA	ASSGRRGVLSGANVLT
TRBV27	TRBJ1-6	TRBD1	ASSLTGTGTYNSPLH
TRBV7-9	TRBJ1-1	NA	ASSPFRASHIEAF
TRBV19	TRBJ2-3	NA	ASSTGKADTQY
TRBV5-8	TRBJ1-1	NA	ASSLEGTAPGRNTEAF
TRBV4-2	TRBJ1-2	NA	ASSQEYRQNYGYT
TRBV5-1	TRBJ2-3	TRBD2	ASSFSGGPTDTQY
TRBV7-7	TRBJ2-1	NA	ASSPGRTIMTNEQF
TRBV5-4	TRBJ1-2	TRBD1	ASSLATGGTRGYT
TRBV7-8	TRBJ1-3	NA	ASSKGRGSGNTIY
TRBV9	TRBJ1-3	NA	ASSVDAGYTGNTIY
TRBV14	TRBJ2-7	TRBD1	ASSQEPGQGYEQY
TRBV19	TRBJ2-3	NA	ASTGLKTPSVDTQY
TRBV30	TRBJ1-3	NA	AWSRVRAPRYTIY
TRBV11-3	TRBJ2-4	NA	ASSLTVNIQY
TRBV7-9	TRBJ2-1	NA	ASSLGETEQF
TRBV10-3	TRBJ2-2	NA	AINNKAANTGELF
TRBV7-3	TRBJ2-3	TRBD2	ASSFSGDTDTQY
TRBV5-1	TRBJ1-4	NA	ASSFSGAEGEKLF
TRBV15	TRBJ1-2	TRBD1	ATRPRRQGAWGGGYT
TRBV7-9	TRBJ2-1	NA	ASSLVGLRHNEQF
TRBV6-1	TRBJ1-5	NA	ASSESRGTNQPQH
TRBV28	TRBJ1-5	NA	ASSLLARISNQPQH
TRBV7-9	TRBJ2-1	TRBD1	ASSLIRGQEQF
TRBV11-3	TRBJ2-7	TRBD1	ASSFRKGGNEQY
TRBV6-6	TRBJ2-5	NA	ASTWSQETQY
TRBV15	TRBJ1-2	NA	ATSRGSRNYGYT
TRBV2	TRBJ2-7	NA	ASSEQGSQY
TRBV19	TRBJ2-7	TRBD1	ASRRSGQGNPYEQY
TRBV2	TRBJ1-5	NA	ASSEGAVGNQPQH
TRBV6-1	TRBJ1-3	NA	ASRDGLPKGNTIY
TRBV6-1	TRBJ1-3	NA	ASSGRGSGNTIY
TRBV13	TRBJ1-6	TRBD1	ASSLQGARGNSPLH
TRBV6-5	TRBJ1-2	TRBD1	ASSYRDRGSFGYT
TRBV7-8	TRBJ2-7	TRBD1	ASSQATGGGEQY